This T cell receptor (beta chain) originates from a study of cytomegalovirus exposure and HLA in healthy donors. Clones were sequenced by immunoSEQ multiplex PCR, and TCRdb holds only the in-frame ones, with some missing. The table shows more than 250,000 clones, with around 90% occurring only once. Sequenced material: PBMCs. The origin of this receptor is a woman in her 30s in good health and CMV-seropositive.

The CDR3 DNA reads as TGTGCCAGCAGCAGTGTAGGGGGCCAAGAGACCCAGTACTTC. Translating gives CASSSVGGQETQYF. The V gene is TRBV4-2, the J gene TRBJ2-5; D is perhaps TRBD1 (6 bases). CDR3 length equals 14 residues. The germline CDR1 and CDR2 sequences are LGHNA and YNFKEQ. V shed 5 bases and J shed 1 base, with 11 bases lying between them.